The rows below give T cell receptor beta chains drawn from one sample of a study of molecular identifiers for immune sequencing clone quantification. MiXCR was run by TCRdb on the PCR reads, yielding one entry per CDR3 protein. The sample carries about 630,000 distinct CDR3 sequences, approximately 24% recorded once. The sequencing input was naive CD8+ T cells from blood, with Jurkat cell RNA spiked in. The source is a human donor in good health. Some libraries in this study had Jurkat cell RNA spiked in. CDR3s include the opening cysteine and the closing phenylalanine or tryptophan. A D gene is named only where the DNA matches it firmly. The listing skips clone size in some rows; elsewhere it reads once, few, many or a size class.

clone size	D gene	V gene	J gene	CDR3 DNA	CDR3 protein
few	-	TRBV2	TRBJ1-3	TGTGCCAGCAGTCGCAGGGGCCAGAGCTCTGGAAACACCATATATTTT	CASSRRGQSSGNTIYF
-	TRBD2	TRBV4-3	TRBJ2-7	TGCGCCTGCAGCCAAACGGCCGCCTTAGCGGGGGTTTCCTACGAGCAGTACTTC	CACSQTAALAGVSYEQYF
-	-	TRBV24-1	TRBJ1-2	TGTGCCACCAGTGATTTAGATGGAGGAACGTACGGCTACACCTTC	CATSDLDGGTYGYTF
few	TRBD2	TRBV13	TRBJ2-5	TGTGCCAGCAGCTTAGAAGCGACGGGGGGGTTCCAAGAGACCCAGTACTTC	CASSLEATGGFQETQYF
-	-	TRBV6-1	TRBJ1-4	TGTGCCAGCAGTGCCGGGAGGGCAACTAATGAAAAACTGTTTTTT	CASSAGRATNEKLFF
-	-	TRBV4-1	TRBJ2-3	TGCGCCAGCAGCCAAGATCCAGATACGCAGTGTTTT	CASSQDPDTQCF
many	-	TRBV7-9	TRBJ1-4	TGTGCCAGCAGCTTACCCCTCGGACACCCTAATGAAAAACTGTTTTTT	CASSLPLGHPNEKLFF
many	-	TRBV27	TRBJ2-7	TGTGCCAGCAGTTTACGCCCCGTCGACGAGCAGTACTTC	CASSLRPVDEQYF
-	-	TRBV19	TRBJ1-5	TGTGCCAGTAGTATAAATTATGGGGGGGGACCTTACTATCAGCCCCAGCATTTT	CASSINYGGGPYYQPQHF
-	-	TRBV9	TRBJ1-1	TGTGCCAGCAGCGTAGGCGGGGGCGCCGGAAACGCTGAAGCTTTCTTT	CASSVGGGAGNAEAFF
many	-	TRBV4-1	TRBJ2-3	TGCGCCAGCAGCCAAGATGGAGTACTAGATACGCAGTATTTT	CASSQDGVLDTQYF
-	-	TRBV13	TRBJ1-5	TGTGCCAGCAGCCACCGGGAGGGGATCAATCAGCCCCAGCATTTT	CASSHREGINQPQHF
once	TRBD2	TRBV27	TRBJ2-3	TGTGCCAGCAGTTTAGGGGCGGGAGTTTCAGATACGCAGTATTTT	CASSLGAGVSDTQYF
-	-	TRBV20-1	TRBJ2-1	TGCAGTGCTCCGGGACATCGGTCCTACAATGAGCAGTTCTTC	CSAPGHRSYNEQFF
many	TRBD1	TRBV15	TRBJ2-7	TGTGCCACCAGTCCGGACAGGGGTTACGAGCAGTACTTC	CATSPDRGYEQYF
few	TRBD1	TRBV11-2	TRBJ1-1	TGTGCCAGCAGCGAGGGACAGCTCATGAACACTGAAGCTTTCTTT	CASSEGQLMNTEAFF
-	TRBD2	TRBV28	TRBJ2-1	TGTGCCAGCACCCCTAGCGGGAGTCACTACAATGAGCAGTTCTTC	CASTPSGSHYNEQFF
few	-	TRBV29-1	TRBJ2-1	TGCAGCGTTGAAGGAAGGTGGAACTACAATGAGCAGTTCTTC	CSVEGRWNYNEQFF
-	-	TRBV9	TRBJ2-1	TGTGCCAGCAGTAGCGGAGGACGCTCCTACAATGAGCAGTTCTTC	CASSSGGRSYNEQFF
many	-	TRBV15	TRBJ1-5	TGTGCCACCAGCAGAGGACGAAATAGCAATCAGCCCCAGCATTTT	CATSRGRNSNQPQHF
many	-	TRBV30	TRBJ2-5	TGTGCCTGGAAGGTCCAAGAGACCCAGTACTTC	CAWKVQETQYF
many	-	TRBV6-5	TRBJ1-5	TGTGCCAGCAGTATCACAGTATATAGCAATCAGCCCCAGCATTTT	CASSITVYSNQPQHF
many	TRBD2	TRBV7-6	TRBJ2-3	TGTGCCAGCAGCTTACGCCTAGCGGACACTTCAAGCACAGATACGCAGTATTTT	CASSLRLADTSSTDTQYF
-	-	TRBV4-1	TRBJ2-1	TGCGCCAGCAGCCAAGGGCGGCAGGGCCCCTACAATGAGCAGTTCTTC	CASSQGRQGPYNEQFF
many	TRBD2	TRBV7-2	TRBJ2-1	TGTGCCAGCATAAAGGGACTAGCGTTTTACAATGAGCAGTTCTTC	CASIKGLAFYNEQFF
many	-	TRBV28	TRBJ2-7	TGTGCCAGCAGCCCGAGTGGGGAGCAGTACTTC	CASSPSGEQYF
many	-	TRBV4-3	TRBJ2-6	TGCGCCAGCAGCCAAGAGGTCACTGGGGCCAACGTCCTGACTTTC	CASSQEVTGANVLTF
few	TRBD2	TRBV19	TRBJ2-7	TGTGCCAGTAGTATGGGACTAGCCTACGAGCAGTACTTC	CASSMGLAYEQYF
many	-	TRBV5-1	TRBJ2-5	TGCGCCAGCAGCTTGGGCCAGGGTCGAAGTGAGACCCAGTACTTC	CASSLGQGRSETQYF
many	-	TRBV29-1	TRBJ1-1	TGCAGCGTTGACCCGGTAGAGGATACTGAAGCTTTCTTT	CSVDPVEDTEAFF
many	TRBD2	TRBV5-1	TRBJ2-5	TGCGCCAGCAGCTATAGCGGGGGGCCTCAAGAGACCCAGTACTTC	CASSYSGGPQETQYF
many	-	TRBV28	TRBJ2-6	TGTGCCAGCAGTTTTTTACCGTCTGGGGCCAACGTCCTGACTTTC	CASSFLPSGANVLTF
-	-	TRBV7-9	TRBJ1-4	TGTGCCAGCAGCTTAGCGGGGAATAATGAAAAACTGTTTTTT	CASSLAGNNEKLFF
many	-	TRBV4-1	TRBJ2-3	TGCGCCAGCAGCCAAGGGGACACAGATACGCAGTATTTT	CASSQGDTDTQYF
-	-	TRBV6-2/TRBV6-3	TRBJ1-5	TGTGCCAGCGCGGGCACGGCAAGCCATCAGCCCCAGCATTTT	CASAGTASHQPQHF
few	TRBD2	TRBV20-1	TRBJ2-3	TGCAGTGCTAGAGTAGGCGATAGCGGGAGTCGGGCAGATACGCAGTATTTT	CSARVGDSGSRADTQYF
-	-	TRBV7-2	TRBJ2-7	TGTGCCAGCAGCTTTACGGACACGGCGAGAACCGAGCAGTACTTC	CASSFTDTARTEQYF
-	-	TRBV20-1	TRBJ2-7	TGCAGTGTCGTACCCTCTGGGACCTACGAGCAGTACTTC	CSVVPSGTYEQYF
many	-	TRBV4-3	TRBJ2-6	TGCGCCAGCAGCCAAGATTCGGGACCCCTCTCTGGGGCCAACGTCCTGACTTTC	CASSQDSGPLSGANVLTF
-	TRBD2	TRBV4-1	TRBJ2-1	TGCGCCAGCAGCCCCCTAGCGGGAGGGGAGGAAAATGAGCAGTTCTTC	CASSPLAGGEENEQFF
many	-	TRBV4-1	TRBJ1-1	TGCGCCAGCAGCCAAGTTAAAGCCCAGGGAGGGCCTGAAGCTTTCTTT	CASSQVKAQGGPEAFF
-	-	TRBV16	TRBJ1-1	TGTGCCAGCAGCCAATCTGCACAGGGAGGGACTGAAGCTTTCTTT	CASSQSAQGGTEAFF
few	TRBD2	TRBV20-1	TRBJ2-7	TGCAGTGCTACCGGGACTAGCGGGATAGTGGGCTACGAGCAGTACTTC	CSATGTSGIVGYEQYF
-	-	TRBV4-1	TRBJ1-5	TGCGCCAGCAGCCACGGCCAAAATCAGCCCCAGCATTTT	CASSHGQNQPQHF
-	-	TRBV7-2	TRBJ1-1	TGTGCCAGCAGCTTAGTTGCCTGGACTGAAGCTTTCTTT	CASSLVAWTEAFF
many	-	TRBV6-5	TRBJ1-1	TGTGCCAGCACAGGGGCTCCGAACACTGAAGCTTTCTTT	CASTGAPNTEAFF
many	-	TRBV28	TRBJ1-4	TGTGCCAGCAGTTTAAGAAGAGCCGACGACTTGAATGAAAAACTGTTTTTT	CASSLRRADDLNEKLFF
many	TRBD1	TRBV19	TRBJ1-1	TGTGCCAGCAGGACAGGGCTCACTGAAGCTTTCTTT	CASRTGLTEAFF
few	-	TRBV4-1	TRBJ1-5	TGCGCCAGCAGCCAAGACCGAGTAATGCCCCAGCATTTT	CASSQDRVMPQHF
few	-	TRBV27	TRBJ2-3	TGTGCCAGCAGTTCTTTTGCCGGGACCCACACAGATACGCAGTATTTT	CASSSFAGTHTDTQYF
-	TRBD1	TRBV5-8	TRBJ2-2	TGTGCCAGCAGCTTCGGACAGGGCCTACCCGGGGAGCTGTTTTTT	CASSFGQGLPGELFF
many	-	TRBV2	TRBJ1-5	TGTGCCAGCAGTGACGCGAGAGGTCTTCAGCCCCAGCATTTT	CASSDARGLQPQHF
many	-	TRBV5-8	TRBJ2-5	TGTGCCAGCAGCTTAGAGACCCAGTACTTC	CASSLETQYF
many	-	TRBV7-9	TRBJ1-4	TGTGCCAGCAGCTCTATTGTCGGGACCCTCGAAAAACTGTTTTTT	CASSSIVGTLEKLFF
-	TRBD1	TRBV7-2	TRBJ1-5	TGTGCCAGCAGCTCGACAGGGGTGGGTTTCAATCAGCCCCAGCATTTT	CASSSTGVGFNQPQHF